The 27 T cell receptor beta chains below come from one sample, sequenced in a study of radiation and T cells in renal cell carcinoma. Noted time point: baseline pretreatment blood. The treatment was: 15 Gy SBRT to primary tumor, nephrectomy 4 weeks later. The repertoire was sequenced with immunoSEQ multiplex PCR; TCRdb's copy has only in-frame clones and lacks some. The sample consists of some 100,000 clones, 70% to 85% of them appearing once. The sample in question was blood, obtained from a patient whose treatment included radiotherapy and nephrectomy. Receptors originate from a man aged 60-69 years with renal cell carcinoma.

This rearrangement joins TRBV25-1 to TRBJ2-1; TRBD1 matches at 10 bases. CDR3 length: 14 amino acids. The V gene end was trimmed by 6 bases and the J gene end by 10 bases; junction bases not matched to a gene: 9. From germline, CDR1 is MGHDK and CDR2 SYGVNS. CDR3 coding DNA: TGTGCCAGCAGCCGGGACAGGGGTTTCGGCGAGCAGTTCTTC. The encoded protein is CASSRDRGFGEQFF.

This clone was seen just once. The CDR3 reads CASSASGQGSGNTIYF. In DNA, the CDR3 is TGTGCCAGCAGTGCCTCCGGACAGGGCTCTGGAAACACCATATATTTT. V and J are TRBV6-1 and TRBJ1-3; 8 bases match TRBD1. The V gene's germline CDR1 is MNHNS and CDR2 SASEGT. Losses at the gene ends were 4 bases for V and 0 bases for J; bases not matched to a gene: 5. The CDR3 is made up of 16 amino acids.

The J gene is TRBJ1-2, the V gene TRBV10-1, with D maybe TRBD1 (5 bases). CDR1 WNHNN and CDR2 SYGVQD come from the germline V gene (reference sequence). V was cut by 2 bases and J by 12 bases, with 16 bases left in between. The CDR3 runs 13 residues. CDR3 nucleotides: TGCGCCAGCAGTGAGCTTCGACAGAGTGCGCACACCTTC. Residues: CASSELRQSAHTF.

The chain uses TRBV19 and TRBJ2-4; TRBD1 might be the D (5 bases). The CDR3 length is 14 residues. V was clipped by 3 bases and J by 8 bases, with 14 bases between them. Germline V gene lookup returns CDR1 LNHDA and CDR2 SQIVND (reference sequence). The CDR3 DNA follows: TGTGCCAGTAGTATCCTCACAGGCGAGGACATTCAGTACTTC. Amino acid sequence: CASSILTGEDIQYF.

The V call is TRBV6-6, the J call TRBJ2-6; D gene ambiguous. The CDR3 sequence is 15 residues long. Trimming pared 2 bases from V and 0 bases from J, leaving 5 bases between. Germline V gene lookup returns CDR1 MNHNY and CDR2 SVGAGI (reference sequence). The CDR3 reads CASSYSNSGANVLTF. In DNA form, the CDR3 reads TGTGCCAGCAGTTACAGTAACTCTGGGGCCAACGTCCTGACTTTC.

J is TRBJ2-5 and V is TRBV7-7, with D possibly called TRBD1 or TRBD2 (5 bases each). Germline lookup yields CDR1 SSHAT and CDR2 FNYEAQ (reference sequence). Trimming stripped 1 base from V and 9 bases from J, with 18 bases between. The CDR3 is 15 residues long. The DNA of the CDR3 is TGTGCCAGCAGCTTAGTATTTGGGACGCTTGAGGCCCAGTACTTC. This gives the protein CASSLVFGTLEAQYF.

This chain joins TRBV11-2 and TRBJ1-3; unclear D gene. The V gene's germline CDR1 is SGHAT and CDR2 FQNNGV. Between the trimmed V and J ends, which lost 5 bases and 6 bases, there was a span of 5 bases. The CDR3 is made up of 11 amino acids. The CDR3 reads CASSQKNTIYF. CDR3 sequence (DNA): TGTGCCAGCAGCCAGAAAAACACCATATATTTT.

This rearrangement joins TRBV11-1 to TRBJ2-5; D is possibly TRBD2 (6 bases). V was cut by 5 bases and J by 2 bases, with 9 bases left in between. The CDR3 spans 13 residues. Germline lookup yields CDR1 SGHAT and CDR2 FQDESV (reference sequence). CDR3 nucleotides: TGTGCCAGCAGCCGGGGGACTCAAGAGACCCAGTACTTC. Encoded protein: CASSRGTQETQYF.

The chain employs TRBV9 and TRBJ1-1; TRBD1 matches 10 bases. V shed 3 bases and J 3 bases; nucleotides not matched to a gene: 8. The CDR3 loop spans 16 amino acids. CDR1 is SGDLS, CDR2 YYNGEE, per germline. The CDR3 nucleotides are TGTGCCAGCAGCGATTCGTCTGGGACAGGGGACACTGAAGCTTTCTTT. Translating it yields CASSDSSGTGDTEAFF.

This chain joins TRBV27 and TRBJ2-3, with a possible D match to TRBD2 (6 bases). This CDR3 has 18 residues. Germline CDR1 and CDR2: MNHEY and SMNVEV (reference sequence). The V end lost 3 bases, the J end lost 2 bases, and 21 bases lay between the germline ends. CDR3 DNA sequence: TGTGCCAGCAGTTTCCGCGGACTCCCCGGGACTTCCACAGATACGCAGTATTTT. Its translation is CASSFRGLPGTSTDTQYF.

Here the CDR3 DNA reads TGTGCCAGCAGCTTAAGTAGGTGGACCGTAGGCGAGCAGTACTTC. As protein: CASSLSRWTVGEQYF. The rearrangement links TRBV7-9 to TRBJ2-7; the D is unclear. The CDR3 runs 15 residues. Germline V gene data show CDR1 as SEHNR and CDR2 as FQNEAQ (reference sequence). The ends were cut back, 2 bases at V and 6 bases at J, with 17 bases in the middle.

This chain connects TRBV30 to TRBJ2-7; 9 bases fit TRBD1. The CDR3 has 15 amino acids. Looked up from germline, CDR1 is GTSNPN and CDR2 is SVGIG (reference sequence). J gave up 7 bases and V 0 bases, and 10 bases lay outside the gene matches. DNA for the CDR3: TGTGCCTGGAGTGTGCCCGGACAGGGGTGGGGGGAGCAGTACTTC. Translated, it gives CAWSVPGQGWGEQYF.

The J gene is TRBJ2-7, the V gene TRBV7-9, with D possibly matching TRBD1 (5 bases). CDR1 and CDR2 from the germline V gene are SEHNR and FQNEAQ (reference sequence). This CDR3 contains 14 residues. The V end was cut by 1 base, the J end by 2 bases, with 9 bases between. The CDR3 sequence is CASSLGQTTYEQYF. The CDR3 bases are TGTGCCAGCAGCTTAGGACAGACCACCTACGAGCAGTACTTC. Full variable domain (missing parts from reference TRBV7-9 and TRBJ2-7): DTGVSQNPRHKITKRGQNVTFRCDPISEHNRLYWYRQTLGQGPEFLTYFQNEAQLEKSRLLSDRFSAERPKGSFSTLEIQRTEQGDSAMYLCASSLGQTTYEQYFGPGTRLTVT.

This chain joins TRBV5-1 and TRBJ2-1, with D perhaps matching TRBD2 (6 bases). CDR3 size: 14 residues. Per germline, CDR1 SGHRS and CDR2 YFSETQ. V lost 0 bases and J lost 6, with 10 bases in between. The DNA of the CDR3 is TGCGCCAGCAGCTTGGCGGCTAGCGCCAATGAGCAGTTCTTC. Translating gives CASSLAASANEQFF.

J is TRBJ2-7 and V is TRBV12-2; the table's D call TRBD1 went unverified against the DNA. TRBV12-2 is labeled a pseudogene. The CDR3 is made up of 16 amino acids. The CDR3 protein is CASRLEFTGTAYEQYF. As DNA, the CDR3 is TGTGCAAGTCGCTTAGAATTCACCGGGACAGCCTACGAGCAGTACTTC.

This clone was observed a single time. V gene TRBV5-1 combines with J gene TRBJ2-7, with D perhaps given as TRBD1 or TRBD2 (5 bases each). Trimming stripped 3 bases from V and 0 bases from J, with 13 bases between. CDR3 length: 15 residues. Germline CDR1 and CDR2: SGHRS and YFSETQ. The CDR3 region is CASSSGTIGSYEQYF. CDR3 in DNA: TGCGCCAGCAGCTCCGGGACCATCGGCTCCTACGAGCAGTACTTC.

This chain uses TRBV29-1 with TRBJ1-1; no clear D gene. Trimming left V 7 bases short and J 8 bases short, with 14 bases between. Germline V lookup: CDR1 SQVTM, CDR2 ANQGSEA. The CDR3 is made up of 11 amino acids. The CDR3 loop reads CSGLRVGEAFF. The CDR3 nucleotides are TGCAGCGGACTACGTGTTGGCGAAGCTTTCTTT. The full variable domain, with the rest looked up from reference TRBV29-1 and TRBJ1-1, is SAVISQKPSRDICQRGTSLTIQCQVDSQVTMMFWYRQQPGQSLTLIATANQGSEATYESGFVIDKFPISRPNLTFSTLTVSNMSPEDSSIYLCSGLRVGEAFFGQGTRLTVV.

The CDR3, as DNA: TGTGCCAGCAATGACCTCAGTCTCACCGGGGAGCTGTTTTTT. Protein: CASNDLSLTGELFF. This chain connects TRBV6-1 to TRBJ2-2; no definite D call. The CDR3 is 14 residues long. The V gene's germline CDR1 is MNHNS and CDR2 SASEGT. V was shortened by 7 bases and J by 4 bases, with 13 bases between the two germline ends.

The rearrangement joins TRBV19 to TRBJ2-5; TRBD2 matches at 11 bases. J lost 4 bases, V lost 5 bases, and 6 bases had no gene match. Germline V gene sequence: CDR1 LNHDA, CDR2 SQIVND (reference sequence). The CDR3 length is 15 residues. CDR3 region: CASSPWLAGGETQYF. CDR3 sequence (DNA): TGTGCCAGTAGTCCTTGGCTAGCGGGAGGAGAGACCCAGTACTTC.

This clone was found once. This rearrangement joins TRBV11-2 to TRBJ2-7, with 8 bases lining up with TRBD2. Germline V gene sequence: CDR1 SGHAT, CDR2 FQNNGV. The ends lost 0 bases at V and 0 bases at J; junction bases unmatched: 1. CDR3 length equals 15 residues. The CDR3 loop reads CASSLDSGASYEQYF. The CDR3 bases are TGTGCCAGCAGCTTAGATAGCGGGGCCTCCTACGAGCAGTACTTC.

This clone has more than one count but fewer than ten. J is TRBJ1-1 and V is TRBV21-1. TRBV21-1 is a pseudogene locus. CDR3 length: 13 residues. The CDR3 sequence: CASLGFTNTEAFF. CDR3 DNA: TGTGCCAGCTTGGGGTTTACGAACACTGAAGCTTTCTTT.

The V and J genes are TRBV6-5 and TRBJ2-1; D might be TRBD2 (5 bases). V was pared by 2 bases and J by 5 bases, with 16 bases between. The germline CDR1 and CDR2 sequences are MNHEY and SVGAGI. CDR3 length equals 16 residues. The CDR3 region is CASSYRTRPGHNEQFF. The CDR3 nucleotides are TGTGCCAGCAGTTACCGAACTAGGCCAGGCCACAATGAGCAGTTCTTC.

This clone showed up just a few times. The chain joins TRBV27 to TRBJ1-1; D is unresolved. The CDR3 extends over 14 amino acids. CDR1 MNHEY and CDR2 SMNVEV come from the germline V gene (reference sequence). Trimming pared 6 bases from V and 3 bases from J, leaving 14 bases between. The CDR3: CASRREPPDTEAFF. DNA for the CDR3: TGTGCCAGCAGGCGGGAACCCCCGGACACTGAAGCTTTCTTT.

The chain couples TRBV7-9 to TRBJ2-7; no clear D gene. The ends were cut back, 1 base at V and 5 bases at J, with 12 bases in the middle. Germline assignment: CDR1 SEHNR and CDR2 FQNEAQ (reference sequence). This CDR3 region has 14 residues. CDR3 amino acids: CASSLGVGTNEQYF. CDR3 DNA sequence: TGTGCCAGCAGCTTAGGAGTGGGCACGAACGAGCAGTACTTC.

This clone was found a few times. The chain joins TRBV7-9 to TRBJ1-3; possibly TRBD1 for D (5 bases). CDR1 and CDR2 (germline): SEHNR, FQNEAQ (reference sequence). CDR3 size: 16 residues. V gave up 4 bases and J gave up 2 bases, with 15 bases separating them. CDR3 nucleotides: TGTGCCAGCAGCTCACTAAGTTCGGGGGCTGGAAACACCATATATTTT. This codes for CASSSLSSGAGNTIYF.

This rearrangement joins TRBV6-5 to TRBJ2-6; unclear D gene. There are 14 residues in the CDR3. Trimming pared 3 bases from V and 0 bases from J, leaving 3 bases between. Germline CDR1 and CDR2: MNHEY and SVGAGI. CDR3 amino acids: CASSYVSGANVLTF. In DNA, the CDR3 is TGTGCCAGCAGTTATGTCTCTGGGGCCAACGTCCTGACTTTC.

The rearrangement links TRBV9 to TRBJ2-7; 10 bases line up with TRBD2. The germline gives CDR1 SGDLS, CDR2 YYNGEE. Unmatched junction bases numbered 9, after V lost 5 bases and J lost 7 bases. The CDR3 is made up of 14 amino acids. As DNA, the CDR3 is TGTGCCAGCAGGCCAGCGGGAGGGCCGGGGGAGCAGTACTTC. This codes for CASRPAGGPGEQYF.